Below are 2 T cell receptor beta chains sequenced from a single sample in a study of T-cell reconstitution after alpha-beta-depleted transplantation in children. Unique molecular identifiers tagged the TCRbeta library. TCRdb itself ran the PCR reads through MiXCR, one entry per CDR3 protein. The data show some 5,100 distinct CDR3 sequences, around 7% seen once. This sample comprised PBMCs, mostly from graft donor cells, obtained 60 days after TCRalphabeta/CD19-depleted stem cell transplant. The origin of the receptors is a boy less than two years old who had a stem cell transplant for SCID, so the T cells may come from the graft donor.

The sample holds many counts of this clonotype. In nucleotides, the CDR3 is TGTGCCACCTACATCGGCTACACCTTC. Amino acid sequence: CATYIGYTF. This chain connects TRBV24-1 to TRBJ1-2; D is undetermined. CDR1 KGHDR and CDR2 SFDVKD come from the germline V gene. Trimming pared 9 bases from V and 8 bases from J, leaving 6 bases between. The CDR3 spans 9 residues.

By proportion, this clonotype is medium-sized. This sequence joins TRBV5-1 and TRBJ1-1; unclear D gene. The V gene's germline CDR1 is SGHRS and CDR2 YFSETQ. This CDR3 comprises 14 residues. Trimming took off 2 bases at V and 0 bases at J, with 8 bases between the two ends. This CDR3 is CASSLWALNTEAFF. The CDR3 nucleotides read TGCGCCAGCAGCTTATGGGCCTTGAACACTGAAGCTTTCTTT.